One TCR beta chain is described in this entry. There are 14 residues in the CDR3. Germline V gene sequence: CDR1 WNHNN, CDR2 SYGVQD (reference sequence). V shed 2 bases and J shed 7 bases, with 12 bases lying between them. This sample is drawn from a study of blood T cell repertoires in COVID-19. In the authors' methods: The assay estimated nucleated cells by amplifying reference gene primers. Only in-frame clones appear in the TCRdb table, and some are missing; sequencing was by immunoSEQ multiplex PCR. Clone size and the V and J calls come from that table; the DNA yielded D and trimming. The table lists approximately 300,000 clones, approximately 90% of them singletons, with about 4.6% in the top ten.

The sample was peripheral blood. This receptor was taken from a man aged 40-49 years with acute or convalescent COVID-19. The chain is built from TRBV10-1 and TRBJ1-5, with D tentatively TRBD1 (6 bases). The CDR3 coding sequence is TGCGCCAGCAGTGAGGGGGGCGCGAGGCAGCCCCAGCATTTT. Amino acids: CASSEGGARQPQHF.